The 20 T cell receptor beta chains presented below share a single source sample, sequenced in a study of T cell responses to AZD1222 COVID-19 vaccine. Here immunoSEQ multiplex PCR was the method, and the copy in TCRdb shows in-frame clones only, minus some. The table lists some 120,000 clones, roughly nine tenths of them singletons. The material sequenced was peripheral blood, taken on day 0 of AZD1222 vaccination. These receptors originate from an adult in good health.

The CDR3 spells CASSEAAPSLAKNIQYF. Written as DNA, the CDR3 is TGTGCCAGCAGTGAAGCGGCGCCTTCTCTAGCCAAAAACATTCAGTACTTC. This rearrangement joins TRBV2 to TRBJ2-4; no clear D gene. Germline CDR1 SNHLY, CDR2 FYNNEI. The CDR3 has 17 residues. Trimming stripped 0 bases from V and 0 bases from J, with 12 bases between.

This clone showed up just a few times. Here the CDR3 DNA reads TGTGCCAGCAGTATATCACGGGACTTGGCTTTCTTT. Protein: CASSISRDLAFF. The gene calls are TRBV28 and TRBJ1-1, with D possibly matching TRBD1 (5 bases). The germline CDR1 and CDR2 sequences are MDHEN and SYDVKM. Trimming removed 5 bases from V and 11 bases from J, with 15 bases in between. The CDR3 length is 12 residues. Looking up the rest from reference TRBV28 and TRBJ1-1 gives the full variable domain: DVKVTQSSRYLVKRTGEKVFLECVQDMDHENMFWYRQDPGLGLRLIYFSYDVKMKEKGDIPEGYSVSREKKERFSLILESASTNQTSMYLCASSISRDLAFFGQGTRLTVV.

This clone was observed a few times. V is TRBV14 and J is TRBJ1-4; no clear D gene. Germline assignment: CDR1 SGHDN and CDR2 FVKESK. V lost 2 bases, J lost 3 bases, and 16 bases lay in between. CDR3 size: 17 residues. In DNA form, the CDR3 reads TGTGCCAGCAGCCAATATCCGGGAGCTCGGGCTAATGAAAAACTGTTTTTT. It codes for CASSQYPGARANEKLFF.

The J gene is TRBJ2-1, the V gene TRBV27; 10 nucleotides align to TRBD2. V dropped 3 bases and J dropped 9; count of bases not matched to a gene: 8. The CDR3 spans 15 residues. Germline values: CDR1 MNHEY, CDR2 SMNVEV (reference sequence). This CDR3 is CASSFYLAGVTEQFF. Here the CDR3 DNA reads TGTGCCAGCAGTTTCTACCTAGCGGGAGTCACTGAGCAGTTCTTC.

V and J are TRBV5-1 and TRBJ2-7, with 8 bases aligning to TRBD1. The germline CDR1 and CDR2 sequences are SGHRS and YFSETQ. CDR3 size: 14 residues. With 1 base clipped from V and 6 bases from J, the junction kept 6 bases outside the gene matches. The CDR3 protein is CASSLTQGAVEQYF. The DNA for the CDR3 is TGCGCCAGCAGCTTGACCCAGGGGGCGGTCGAGCAGTACTTC.

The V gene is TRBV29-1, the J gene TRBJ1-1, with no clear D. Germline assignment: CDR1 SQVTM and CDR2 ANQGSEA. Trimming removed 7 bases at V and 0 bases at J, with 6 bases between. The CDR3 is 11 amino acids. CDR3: CSAYMNTEAFF. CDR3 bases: TGCAGCGCCTACATGAACACTGAAGCTTTCTTT.

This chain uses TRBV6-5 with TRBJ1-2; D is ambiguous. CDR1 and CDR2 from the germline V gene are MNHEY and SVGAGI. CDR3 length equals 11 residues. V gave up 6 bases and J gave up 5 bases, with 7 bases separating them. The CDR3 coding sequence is TGTGCCAGCAGAGCCAGATATGGCTACACCTTC. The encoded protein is CASRARYGYTF.

This CDR3 is CASSQGSESGRGYEQYF. CDR3 sequence (DNA): TGCGCCAGCAGCCAAGGAAGTGAAAGTGGGAGGGGATACGAGCAGTACTTC. The chain is built from TRBV4-3 and TRBJ2-7, with TRBD2 matching over 7 bases. Germline lookup yields CDR1 LGHNA and CDR2 YSLEER. J lost 4 bases, V lost 1 base, and 13 bases had no gene match. This CDR3 has 17 residues.

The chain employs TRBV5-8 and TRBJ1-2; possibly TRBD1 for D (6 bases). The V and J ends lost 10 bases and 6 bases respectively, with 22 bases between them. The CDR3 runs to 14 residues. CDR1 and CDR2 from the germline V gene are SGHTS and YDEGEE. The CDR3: CAGRLVGQIHGYTF. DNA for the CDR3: TGTGCCGGGAGACTAGTAGGACAGATCCATGGCTACACCTTC.

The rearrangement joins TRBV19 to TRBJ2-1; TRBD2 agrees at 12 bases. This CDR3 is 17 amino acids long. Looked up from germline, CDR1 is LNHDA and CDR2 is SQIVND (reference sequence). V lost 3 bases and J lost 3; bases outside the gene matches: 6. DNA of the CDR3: TGTGCCAGTAGTATCGGGACTAGCGGGCCGCACTACAATGAGCAGTTCTTC. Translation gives CASSIGTSGPHYNEQFF.

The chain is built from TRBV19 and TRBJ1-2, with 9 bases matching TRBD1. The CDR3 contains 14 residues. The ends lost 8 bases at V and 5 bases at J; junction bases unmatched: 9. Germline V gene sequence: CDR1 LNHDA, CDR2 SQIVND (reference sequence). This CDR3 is CASAELGQGYGYTF. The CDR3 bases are TGTGCCAGTGCAGAGTTGGGACAGGGTTATGGCTACACCTTC.

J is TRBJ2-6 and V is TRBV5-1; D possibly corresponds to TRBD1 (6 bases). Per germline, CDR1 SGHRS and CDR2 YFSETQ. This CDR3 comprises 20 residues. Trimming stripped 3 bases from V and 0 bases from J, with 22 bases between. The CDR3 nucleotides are TGCGCCAGCAGCTCGGTGGCCGGGACACCGATTTTCTCTGGGGCCAACGTCCTGACTTTC. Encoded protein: CASSSVAGTPIFSGANVLTF.

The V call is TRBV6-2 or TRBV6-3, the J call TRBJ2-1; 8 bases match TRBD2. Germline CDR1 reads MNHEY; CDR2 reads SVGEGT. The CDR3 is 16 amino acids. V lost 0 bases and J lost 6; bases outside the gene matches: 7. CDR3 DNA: TGTGCCAGCAGTTACTCAGGGCGGGAGGTGGGCAATGAGCAGTTCTTC. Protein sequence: CASSYSGREVGNEQFF.

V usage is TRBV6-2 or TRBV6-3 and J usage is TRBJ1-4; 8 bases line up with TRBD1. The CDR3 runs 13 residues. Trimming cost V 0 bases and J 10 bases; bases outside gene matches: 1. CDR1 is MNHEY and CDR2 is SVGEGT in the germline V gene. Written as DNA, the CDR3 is TGTGCCAGCAGTTACTCACAGGGGGGAAAACTGTTTTTT. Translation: CASSYSQGGKLFF.

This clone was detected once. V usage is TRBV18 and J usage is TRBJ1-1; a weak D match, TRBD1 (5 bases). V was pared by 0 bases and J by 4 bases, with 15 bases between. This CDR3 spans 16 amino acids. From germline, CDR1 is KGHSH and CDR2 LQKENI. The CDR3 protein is CASSPPGSGLGTEAFF. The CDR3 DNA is TGTGCCAGCTCACCACCGGGTTCAGGGCTTGGCACTGAAGCTTTCTTT.

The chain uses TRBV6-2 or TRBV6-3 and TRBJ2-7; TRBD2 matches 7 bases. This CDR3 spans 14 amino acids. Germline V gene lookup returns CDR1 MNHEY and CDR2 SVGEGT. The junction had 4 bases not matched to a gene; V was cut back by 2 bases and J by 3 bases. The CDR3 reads CASSYAQRGYEQYF. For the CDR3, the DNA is TGTGCCAGCAGTTACGCCCAGCGGGGCTACGAGCAGTACTTC.

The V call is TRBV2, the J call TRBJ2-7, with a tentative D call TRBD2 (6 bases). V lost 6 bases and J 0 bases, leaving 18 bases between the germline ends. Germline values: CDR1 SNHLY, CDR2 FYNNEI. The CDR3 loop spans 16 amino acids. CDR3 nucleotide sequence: TGTGCCAGCAGCGAGACCCGGCGGGGTGGCTCCTACGAGCAGTACTTC. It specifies CASSETRRGGSYEQYF.

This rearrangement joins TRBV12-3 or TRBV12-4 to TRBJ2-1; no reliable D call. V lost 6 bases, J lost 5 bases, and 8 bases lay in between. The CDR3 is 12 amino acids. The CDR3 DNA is TGTGCCAGCAGGCGGACGGACAATGAGCAGTTCTTC. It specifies CASRRTDNEQFF.

The CDR3 DNA follows: TGTGCCAGCAGCCAAGGGCCCTTTCCGGGACAGGGATTTGACTATGGCTACACCTTC. This translates into CASSQGPFPGQGFDYGYTF. V is TRBV4-2 and J is TRBJ1-2; 9 bases line up with TRBD1. The J segment lost 3 bases and the V segment lost 1 base, leaving 15 bases of the junction unmatched. This CDR3 is built from 19 residues. Germline values: CDR1 LGHNA, CDR2 YNFKEQ.

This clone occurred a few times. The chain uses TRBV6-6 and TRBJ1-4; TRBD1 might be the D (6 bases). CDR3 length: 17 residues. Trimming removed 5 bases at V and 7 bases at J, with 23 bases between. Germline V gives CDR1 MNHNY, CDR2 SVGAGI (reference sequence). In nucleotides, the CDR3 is TGTGCCAGCAGTCCCGTTGGGGAGGGGGTGGCGGTTGAAAAACTGTTTTTT. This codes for CASSPVGEGVAVEKLFF.